One and the same sample provided the 32 T cell receptor beta chains below, sequenced in a study of blood T cells in healthy people across ages. For the second PCR, which ran for 7 to 11 cycles, a sample-barcoded 5' primer and a J-beta primer mix were used. A single record per CDR3 protein comes from TCRdb applying MiXCR to the 5' RACE reads. Of about 780,000 distinct CDR3 sequences listed, 46% are singletons. Material for sequencing was blood. The receptors derive from a man at least 80 years old in good health.

The chain carries TRBV29-1 and TRBJ2-3; either TRBD1 or TRBD2 may fit D (6 bases each). The CDR3 contains 14 residues. V lost 7 bases, J lost 0 bases, and 14 bases lay in between. CDR1 and CDR2 from the germline V gene are SQVTM and ANQGSEA. Here the CDR3 DNA reads TGCAGCGCCCAAGGGGGGACTAGCACAGATACGCAGTATTTT. Its translation is CSAQGGTSTDTQYF.

V gene TRBV6-1 combines with J gene TRBJ2-3; TRBD2 might be the D (6 bases). V lost 6 bases and J 3 bases, leaving 19 bases between the germline ends. Germline CDR1 MNHNS, CDR2 SASEGT. CDR3 size: 16 residues. CDR3 coding DNA: TGTGCCAGCAGCCCGCGGGACTCAGTTCCGACAGATACGCAGTATTTT. It specifies CASSPRDSVPTDTQYF.

This clonotype has more than one count but fewer than ten. V is TRBV5-1 and J is TRBJ2-1; 7 bases agree with TRBD1. V shed 4 bases and J 2 bases; nucleotides not matched to a gene: 6. In germline, CDR1 is SGHRS, CDR2 YFSETQ. This CDR3 comprises 15 residues. The CDR3, as DNA: TGCGCCAGCAGCGGACAGGCGAGGCCCTACAATGAGCAGTTCTTC. Translating gives CASSGQARPYNEQFF.

This clonotype was counted a few times. The rearrangement links TRBV20-1 to TRBJ2-1; 14 positions agree with TRBD2. CDR3 length: 15 residues. V was clipped by 8 bases and J by 2 bases; unmatched bases: 5. Germline CDR1 and CDR2: DFQATT and SNEGSKA (reference sequence). This CDR3 reads CSPGLAGGPYNEQFF. CDR3 in DNA: TGCAGTCCCGGACTAGCGGGAGGACCCTACAATGAGCAGTTCTTC.

The rearrangement links TRBV11-3 to TRBJ2-2; D might be TRBD2 (6 bases). The CDR3 runs 14 residues. The V gene's germline CDR1 is SGHNT and CDR2 YENEEA. V was cut by 6 bases and J by 0 bases, with 8 bases left in between. This CDR3 is CASRAGTNTGELFF. The CDR3 bases are TGTGCCAGCAGGGCGGGGACGAACACCGGGGAGCTGTTTTTT. Based on the CDR3 plus reference TRBV11-3 and TRBJ2-2, the full variable domain is EAGVVQSPRYKIIEKKQPVAFWCNPISGHNTLYWYLQNLGQGPELLIRYENEEAVDDSQLPKDRFSAERLKGVDSTLKIQPAELGDSAVYLCASRAGTNTGELFFGEGSRLTVL.

Of note for this clonotype: Sequence at one end of the junction differs from germline and may be a read error. The CDR3 protein is CASSLFERDYNGQFF. For the CDR3, the DNA is TGTGCCAGCAGCTTGTTTGAGAGAGACTACAATGGGCAGTTCTTC. The chain uses TRBV5-4 and TRBJ2-1; possible D gene TRBD2, 5 bases. The CDR3 contains 15 residues. Looked up from germline, CDR1 is SGHNT and CDR2 is YYREEE (reference sequence).

The chain links TRBV6-6 to TRBJ1-2; D unresolved. Germline-derived CDR1 and CDR2 are MNHNY and SVGAGI (reference sequence). V shed 0 bases and J shed 6 bases, with 11 bases lying between them. The CDR3 extends over 14 amino acids. CDR3 sequence reads: CASSYSAGVDGYTF. The CDR3 nucleotides read TGTGCCAGCAGTTACTCGGCGGGAGTGGATGGCTACACCTTC.

The chain employs TRBV20-1 and TRBJ2-2, with D unclear. Trimming took 4 bases from V and 7 from J, leaving 7 bases between them. This CDR3 region has 11 residues. The germline V gene encodes CDR1 DFQATT and CDR2 SNEGSKA (reference sequence). The CDR3 region has the DNA TGCAGTGCTACTCGTGGCGGGGAGCTGTTTTTT. It codes for CSATRGGELFF.

In this sample, this clonotype turned up many times. This chain joins TRBV24-1 and TRBJ2-5; the match to TRBD2 covers 12 bases. This CDR3 is built from 16 residues. Germline CDR1 and CDR2: KGHDR and SFDVKD. Trimming took 1 base from V and 2 from J; bases not matched to a gene: 1. The CDR3: CATSDFGLAGQETQYF. The CDR3 DNA sequence: TGTGCCACCAGTGATTTCGGACTAGCGGGACAAGAGACCCAGTACTTC.

This rearrangement joins TRBV27 to TRBJ2-7, with TRBD2 matching over 7 bases. The V segment lost 4 bases and the J segment 1 base; nucleotides outside the gene matches: 4. CDR1 and CDR2 from the germline V gene are MNHEY and SMNVEV (reference sequence). This CDR3 has 14 residues. This CDR3 is CASSSQAGSYEQYF. CDR3 nucleotide sequence: TGTGCCAGCAGTTCCCAAGCGGGATCCTACGAGCAGTACTTC.

This clonotype was seen just once. One end of the junction does not line up with germline, which may come from a read error. The chain has TRBV5-1 and TRBJ2-3; the D is unclear. The CDR3 is 15 residues long. Germline V CDR1 and CDR2: SGHRS, YFSETQ. The CDR3 here is CTSSLADPSHRTQYF. CDR3 nucleotide sequence: TGCACCAGCAGCTTGGCCGATCCCTCCCACCGCACGCAGTATTTT. Variable domain in full (rest from reference TRBV5-1 and TRBJ2-3): KAGVTQTPRYLIKTRGQQVTLSCSPISGHRSVSWYQQTPGQGLQFLFEYFSETQRNKGNFPGRFSGRQFSNSRSEMNVSTLELGDSALYLCTSSLADPSHRTQYFGPGTRLTVL.

This clonotype was observed a handful of times. This sequence joins TRBV20-1 and TRBJ2-1; 12 positions agree with TRBD2. CDR1 and CDR2 from the germline V gene are DFQATT and SNEGSKA (reference sequence). This CDR3 has 16 amino acids. V trimming: 1 base; J trimming: 8 bases; junction bases outside the gene matches: 9. CDR3 sequence (DNA): TGCAGTGCTAGAGGGCCTAGCGGGAGGGCCGGGGATGAGCAGTTCTTC. Translated, it gives CSARGPSGRAGDEQFF.

This rearrangement joins TRBV20-1 to TRBJ1-6; possibly TRBD1 for D (5 bases). The CDR3 loop spans 14 amino acids. Trimming removed 6 bases at V and 7 bases at J, with 16 bases between. Germline CDR1 reads DFQATT; CDR2 reads SNEGSKA (reference sequence). Written as DNA, the CDR3 is TGCAGTGCCGGATTATGGGGCCCAAATTCACCCCTCCACTTT. This translates into CSAGLWGPNSPLHF.

The chain has TRBV29-1 and TRBJ2-3, with 8 bases fitting TRBD2. This CDR3 comprises 15 residues. The V gene end was trimmed by 3 bases and the J gene end by 0 bases; junction bases not matched to a gene: 5. Per the germline V gene, CDR1 is SQVTM and CDR2 is ANQGSEA. Written as DNA, the CDR3 is TGCAGCGTTGAGGGCCAGCGGGAGAGCACAGATACGCAGTATTTT. It codes for CSVEGQRESTDTQYF.

The table lists this clonotype with a few counts. The chain joins TRBV20-1 to TRBJ2-5; maybe TRBD2 (5 bases). The CDR3 has 15 residues. Between the trimmed V and J ends, which lost 3 bases and 0 bases, there was a span of 14 bases. The germline CDR1 and CDR2 sequences are DFQATT and SNEGSKA (reference sequence). The CDR3 region has the DNA TGCAGTGCTAGCAGGCCAGTAGCGTACCAAGAGACCCAGTACTTC. As protein: CSASRPVAYQETQYF.

This clonotype was detected a few times. A read error is possible here, since a much larger clone lies one base away. The chain has TRBV5-1 and TRBJ2-6, with unresolved D. The CDR3 covers 13 residues. Germline lookup yields CDR1 SGHRS and CDR2 YFSETQ. The ends were cut back, 4 bases at V and 3 bases at J, with 5 bases in the middle. CDR3 nucleotides: TGCGCCAGCAGCGTGGATGGGGCCAACGTCCTGACTTTC. It specifies CASSVDGANVLTF. Variable domain in full (rest from reference TRBV5-1 and TRBJ2-6): KAGVTQTPRYLIKTRGQQVTLSCSPISGHRSVSWYQQTPGQGLQFLFEYFSETQRNKGNFPGRFSGRQFSNSRSEMNVSTLELGDSALYLCASSVDGANVLTFGAGSRLTVL.

Here the CDR3 DNA reads TGCAGCGTTGCCCCAATGTGGGGGAGCTACGAGCAGTACTTC. Protein product: CSVAPMWGSYEQYF. The chain is built from TRBV29-1 and TRBJ2-7; D may correspond to TRBD1 or TRBD2 (5 bases each). V lost 4 bases, J lost 3 bases, and 16 bases lay in between. In germline, CDR1 is SQVTM, CDR2 ANQGSEA. This CDR3 is 14 amino acids long.

The rearrangement links TRBV6-6 to TRBJ2-5, with no clear D. The CDR3 totals 15 residues. Trimming stripped 2 bases from V and 5 bases from J, with 15 bases between. Germline lookup yields CDR1 MNHNY and CDR2 SVGAGI (reference sequence). The CDR3 region is CASSYPPDLGETQYF. The DNA for the CDR3 is TGTGCCAGCAGTTACCCACCGGACCTGGGGGAGACCCAGTACTTC.

This clonotype was detected only a few times. CDR3 amino acids: CSAVPRTGLYQPQHF. DNA for the CDR3: TGCAGTGCCGTTCCGAGGACAGGGTTATATCAGCCCCAGCATTTT. This chain joins TRBV20-1 and TRBJ1-5; 8 bases agree with TRBD1. The V segment lost 6 bases and the J segment 5 bases; nucleotides outside the gene matches: 12. Germline lookup yields CDR1 DFQATT and CDR2 SNEGSKA (reference sequence). This CDR3 region has 15 residues.

This chain links TRBV6-5 with TRBJ2-7, with TRBD2 identical over 7 bases. Germline V gives CDR1 MNHEY, CDR2 SVGAGI. The V segment lost 5 bases and the J segment 7 bases; nucleotides outside the gene matches: 14. This CDR3 contains 15 residues. The CDR3 DNA reads TGTGCCAGCAGTAGCGGGGTAAGCTCCTACAATGAGCAGTACTTC. It specifies CASSSGVSSYNEQYF.

In its sample, this clonotype was seen a few times. This chain uses TRBV28 with TRBJ2-6; 7 bases map to TRBD1. Germline loops: CDR1 MDHEN, CDR2 SYDVKM. V trimming: 6 bases; J trimming: 0 bases; junction bases outside the gene matches: 8. CDR3 length equals 17 residues. The CDR3 loop reads CASRQLTGVSGANVLTF. For the CDR3, the DNA is TGTGCCAGCAGGCAACTCACAGGGGTCTCTGGGGCCAACGTCCTGACTTTC.

This clonotype was recorded many times. The genes are TRBV15 and TRBJ2-3, with 11 bases that match TRBD2. V lost 2 bases to trimming and J lost 0 bases; unmatched junction nucleotides: 7. The CDR3 spans 18 residues. Looked up from germline, CDR1 is LNHNV and CDR2 is YYDKDF (reference sequence). CDR3 DNA: TGTGCCACCAGCAGACCGGGACTAGCGGCCCCTAGCACAGATACGCAGTATTTT. Protein: CATSRPGLAAPSTDTQYF.

Only a few counts were recorded for this clonotype. The V and J genes are TRBV9 and TRBJ2-1, with D possibly matching TRBD2 (7 bases). The CDR3 runs 17 residues. Trimming left V 4 bases short and J 9 bases short, with 26 bases between. Germline V gene sequence: CDR1 SGDLS, CDR2 YYNGEE. This CDR3 reads CASSSRRGSGAVPEQFF. Written as DNA, the CDR3 is TGTGCCAGCAGCTCCCGAAGGGGGAGCGGGGCCGTCCCTGAGCAGTTCTTC.

V usage is TRBV7-2 and J usage is TRBJ1-4, with D hard to call. CDR3 length equals 15 residues. The germline V and J ends were trimmed by 5 bases and 7 bases, with 17 bases remaining between them. The germline CDR1 and CDR2 sequences are SGHTA and FQGNSA. The CDR3 nucleotides are TGTGCCAGCAGCCTAATGGGCGGGATCCGTGAAAAACTGTTTTTT. It encodes CASSLMGGIREKLFF.

The chain combines TRBV29-1 with TRBJ2-7; 10 bases line up with TRBD2. This CDR3 is built from 15 residues. V trimming: 6 bases; J trimming: 7 bases; junction bases outside the gene matches: 15. Germline V gene sequence: CDR1 SQVTM, CDR2 ANQGSEA. CDR3 sequence: CSVRTSGSSYNEQYF. The CDR3, as DNA: TGCAGCGTGAGGACTAGCGGAAGCTCCTACAATGAGCAGTACTTC.

V gene TRBV12-3 or TRBV12-4 combines with J gene TRBJ2-1; a possible D gene is TRBD2 (6 bases). V lost 6 bases to trimming and J lost 6 bases, with 18 bases between them. The CDR3 covers 15 residues. The CDR3 DNA reads TGTGCCAGCAGGCGGGACGTTGGACGCTGCAATGAGCAGTTCTTC. It is translated as CASRRDVGRCNEQFF.

This clonotype appeared a few times. The rearrangement links TRBV2 to TRBJ2-1; 8 bases align to TRBD2. The V segment lost 4 bases and the J segment 8 bases; nucleotides outside the gene matches: 10. CDR1 is SNHLY and CDR2 is FYNNEI in the germline V gene. The CDR3 length is 15 residues. The CDR3 reads CASSGLERELDEQFF. CDR3 bases: TGTGCCAGCAGTGGTTTAGAGCGGGAGTTGGATGAGCAGTTCTTC.

This rearrangement joins TRBV4-1 to TRBJ2-3; 11 nucleotides line up with TRBD2. The V and J ends lost 5 bases and 5 bases, in that order; junction bases with no gene match: 12. This CDR3 has 17 amino acids. The germline gives CDR1 MGHRA, CDR2 YSYEKL. CDR3 sequence reads: CASSSLAGGGILDTQYF. CDR3 nucleotide sequence: TGCGCCAGCAGCTCCTTAGCGGGAGGGGGAATCTTAGATACGCAGTATTTT.

V usage is TRBV25-1 and J usage is TRBJ1-2, with no clear D. The CDR3 has 15 residues. V shed 1 base and J shed 5 bases, with 14 bases lying between them. In germline, CDR1 is MGHDK, CDR2 SYGVNS. The CDR3 nucleotides are TGTGCCAGCAGTGAATCGGGAGGGATATTTTATGGCTACACCTTC. Translation gives CASSESGGIFYGYTF.

The chain carries TRBV27 and TRBJ2-6; 9 nucleotides align to TRBD2. V was pared by 5 bases and J by 5 bases, with 7 bases of the junction left unmatched. The CDR3 has 16 amino acids. Germline V CDR1 and CDR2: MNHEY, SMNVEV (reference sequence). Written as DNA, the CDR3 is TGTGCCAGCAGTGAGACCGCTAGCGGGAGGGCCAACGTCCTGACTTTC. The encoded protein is CASSETASGRANVLTF.

This clonotype was seen a handful of times. V gene TRBV28 combines with J gene TRBJ2-5; 8 bases align to TRBD1. Germline V gene lookup returns CDR1 MDHEN and CDR2 SYDVKM. CDR3 length equals 14 residues. V was clipped by 7 bases and J by 1 base; unmatched bases: 5. CDR3 DNA sequence: TGTGCCAGCACCCTGGACAGGGTCCAAGAGACCCAGTACTTC. Translation: CASTLDRVQETQYF.

This clonotype was counted between two and nine times. The V and J genes are TRBV20-1 and TRBJ1-5; no definite D call. The CDR3 is 14 residues long. Germline CDR1 DFQATT, CDR2 SNEGSKA (reference sequence). Trimming pared 4 bases from V and 5 bases from J, leaving 15 bases between. The CDR3 protein is CSATTGSSHQPQHF. The CDR3 region has the DNA TGCAGTGCTACCACCGGGAGCTCACATCAGCCCCAGCATTTT.